A selection of T cell receptor beta chains follows, all from one sample in a study of T cell responses to AZD1222 COVID-19 vaccine. Assay used: immunoSEQ multiplex PCR; TCRdb lists only in-frame clones, some missing. Of about 110,000 clones listed, more than 70% are singletons. The sequences come from peripheral blood, collected on day 0 of AZD1222 vaccination. Receptors originate from an adult in good health. Each CDR3 is given with its conserved first and last residue. The D gene is left open where the match is weak.

j_gene	d_gene	v_gene	CDR3nt	CDR3aa
TRBJ1-3	-	TRBV5-1	TGCGCCAGCAGCTTGCGCACGATGCGGGACACCATATATTTT	CASSLRTMRDTIYF
TRBJ2-3	-	TRBV24-1	TGTGCCACCAGTGATTCCGGGGCATATACGCAGTATTTT	CATSDSGAYTQYF
TRBJ1-1	-	TRBV11-3	TGTGCCAGCAGCCGCGAGAGGTCAACTGAAGCTTTCTTT	CASSRERSTEAFF
TRBJ2-1	TRBD2	TRBV4-2	TGTGCCAGCAGCCAAGGACTAGCGGGTGATAATGAGCAGTTCTTC	CASSQGLAGDNEQFF
TRBJ1-2	TRBD1	TRBV14	TGTGCCAGCAGCCAGGGACAGGGAAGAAGCTATGGCTACACCTTC	CASSQGQGRSYGYTF
TRBJ2-3	-	TRBV24-1	TGTGCCACCAGTGATTTCCCAGGGAGGGGGACAGATACGCAGTATTTT	CATSDFPGRGTDTQYF
TRBJ1-1	-	TRBV15	TGTGCCACCAGCCCGGGACGGACAATGAACACTGAAGCTTTCTTT	CATSPGRTMNTEAFF
TRBJ2-7	-	TRBV5-1	TGCGCCAGCAGCTTGGCGGGGGCACCCTCCTACGAGCAGTACTTC	CASSLAGAPSYEQYF
TRBJ1-1	-	TRBV19	-	CASTSGGSPEAFF
TRBJ1-2	-	TRBV18	TGTGCCAGCTCACTTCGGGAACAGTACTATGGCTACACCTTC	CASSLREQYYGYTF